Listed below are T cell receptor beta chains from one sample, sequenced in a study of blood T cell repertoires in COVID-19. The protocol was immunoSEQ multiplex PCR, while the TCRdb copy is restricted to in-frame clones and leaves out a portion. The sample yields 130,000 or so clones, 80% to 90% seen once. The sample comprised peripheral blood. Receptor source: a man older than 75 with active or convalescent COVID-19. Both conserved end residues are part of each CDR3. The order of the fields is D gene, V gene, clone size, J gene, CDR3 DNA, CDR3 protein. D genes are given only for firm matches. Size values are once, few and many counts, or a class for expanded clones, and some rows have none.

d_gene: TRBD1
v_gene: TRBV28
abundance: -
j_gene: TRBJ1-1
CDR3nt: TGTGCCAGCAGTAGCGGACAGGGCGCTGAAGCTTTCTTT
CDR3aa: CASSSGQGAEAFF

d_gene: -
v_gene: TRBV9
abundance: once
j_gene: TRBJ2-5
CDR3nt: TGTGCCAGCAGCGTAGGAACAGCAGTCCAAGAGACCCAGTACTTC
CDR3aa: CASSVGTAVQETQYF

d_gene: -
v_gene: TRBV19
abundance: -
j_gene: TRBJ1-2
CDR3nt: TGTGCCAGTAGTCTAACCCTCAGGGAGGGACTTTATGGCTACACCTTC
CDR3aa: CASSLTLREGLYGYTF

d_gene: TRBD1
v_gene: TRBV6-5
abundance: -
j_gene: TRBJ2-6
CDR3nt: TGTGCCAGCAGTTGGCAACAGGGGGCTGGGGCCAACGTCCTGACTTTC
CDR3aa: CASSWQQGAGANVLTF

d_gene: TRBD1
v_gene: TRBV19
abundance: -
j_gene: TRBJ1-2
CDR3nt: TGTGCCAGTAGTATAGCAGGGGGTTACTATGGCTACACCTTC
CDR3aa: CASSIAGGYYGYTF

d_gene: -
v_gene: TRBV6-4
abundance: -
j_gene: TRBJ1-3
CDR3nt: TGTGCCAGCAGTGGCTTGAAGTGCAGGGGAAACACCATATATTTT
CDR3aa: CASSGLKCRGNTIYF

d_gene: -
v_gene: TRBV9
abundance: -
j_gene: TRBJ1-4
CDR3nt: TGTGCCAGCAGCAGCACAGGGAAGGGTGAAAAACTGTTTTTT
CDR3aa: CASSSTGKGEKLFF

d_gene: TRBD1
v_gene: TRBV12-3/TRBV12-4
abundance: -
j_gene: TRBJ2-7
CDR3nt: TGTGCCAGCAGCGGGACAGCGACCTACGAGCAGTACTTC
CDR3aa: CASSGTATYEQYF

d_gene: TRBD2
v_gene: TRBV3-1/TRBV3-2
abundance: -
j_gene: TRBJ2-7
CDR3nt: TGTGCCAGCAGCTTCGAGCGGGGGGCAAGAGGGGAGCAGTACTTC
CDR3aa: CASSFERGARGEQYF

d_gene: TRBD1
v_gene: TRBV3-1/TRBV3-2
abundance: -
j_gene: TRBJ1-1
CDR3nt: TGTGCCAGCAGCCAAGGGGACAGGGGAAGTAGGAACACTGAAGCTTTCTTT
CDR3aa: CASSQGDRGSRNTEAFF

d_gene: TRBD1
v_gene: TRBV19
abundance: -
j_gene: TRBJ2-2
CDR3nt: TGTGCCACCACCAGAACAGGGGGGAGCACCGGGGAGCTGTTTTTT
CDR3aa: CATTRTGGSTGELFF

d_gene: TRBD2
v_gene: TRBV5-4
abundance: -
j_gene: TRBJ2-1
CDR3nt: TGTGCCAGCAGCCTTATAGCGGGGAGCAATGAGCAGTTCTTC
CDR3aa: CASSLIAGSNEQFF

d_gene: -
v_gene: TRBV19
abundance: few
j_gene: TRBJ1-2
CDR3nt: TGTGCCAGTAGCCGAGGGGGATCCAACTATGGCTACACCTTC
CDR3aa: CASSRGGSNYGYTF

d_gene: -
v_gene: TRBV6-2/TRBV6-3
abundance: -
j_gene: TRBJ1-2
CDR3nt: TGTGCCAGCAGTTACTCGAAGTCCGGGTATGGCTACACCTTC
CDR3aa: CASSYSKSGYGYTF